A single sample gave rise to the 19 T cell receptor beta chains below, sequenced in a study of identical twins. TCRdb re-called the 5' RACE reads through MiXCR, storing one row per CDR3 protein. Of hundreds of thousands of distinct CDR3 sequences listed, 20% to 25% were seen once; the top ten hold roughly 2.8%. These data were likewise used in another study, on T cells expressing NK-cell markers.

Sequencing used CD4+ T cells sorted from blood. Receptors were obtained from a woman aged 18 to 35 in good health.

The chain carries TRBV7-9 and TRBJ2-2, with D perhaps matching TRBD2 (5 bases). Per the germline V gene, CDR1 is SEHNR and CDR2 is FQNEAQ (reference sequence). The length of the CDR3 is 16 residues. The V and J ends lost 4 bases and 2 bases respectively, with 14 bases between them. CDR3 loop: CASSSSTILNTGELFF. The CDR3 nucleotides read TGTGCCAGCAGCTCCTCGACTATTTTAAACACCGGGGAGCTGTTTTTT.

This clonotype was counted a few times. The chain has TRBV5-1 and TRBJ2-1; D may be TRBD2 (6 bases). Per the germline V gene, CDR1 is SGHRS and CDR2 is YFSETQ. V lost 5 bases, J lost 9 bases, and 15 bases lay in between. This CDR3 has 13 amino acids. CDR3 sequence reads: CASREYYSGEQFF. CDR3 nucleotide sequence: TGCGCCAGCAGGGAATATTATAGCGGTGAGCAGTTCTTC.

The chain combines TRBV7-9 with TRBJ1-2; D uncertain. CDR3 length equals 15 residues. Trimming took off 7 bases at V and 3 bases at J, with 18 bases between the two ends. Germline CDR1 reads SEHNR; CDR2 reads FQNEAQ (reference sequence). DNA of the CDR3: TGTGCCAGCACCTCCGCGTCGCTGGGGTACTATGGCTACACCTTC. Amino acid sequence: CASTSASLGYYGYTF. The variable domain in full, completed from reference TRBV7-9 and TRBJ1-2, reads DTGVSQNPRHKITKRGQNVTFRCDPISEHNRLYWYRQTLGQGPEFLTYFQNEAQLEKSRLLSDRFSAERPKGSFSTLEIQRTEQGDSAMYLCASTSASLGYYGYTFGSGTRLTVV.

This clonotype was recorded once. This sequence joins TRBV4-2 and TRBJ2-7; 9 nucleotides agree with TRBD2. CDR1 and CDR2 from the germline V gene are LGHNA and YNFKEQ. Trimming cost V 1 base and J 8 bases; bases outside gene matches: 6. The CDR3 runs to 14 residues. For the CDR3, the DNA is TGTGCCAGCAGCCAAGGGCGGGGGGGCGATCAGCAGTACTTC. It is translated as CASSQGRGGDQQYF.

The chain employs TRBV7-9 and TRBJ2-7; no reliable D call. Germline assignment: CDR1 SEHNR and CDR2 FQNEAQ (reference sequence). Trimming took off 3 bases at V and 5 bases at J, with 14 bases between the two ends. The CDR3 runs to 14 residues. The CDR3 is CASSFGGTLDEQYF. The CDR3 DNA reads as TGTGCCAGCAGCTTCGGCGGTACTCTGGACGAGCAGTACTTC.

This clonotype turned up a few times. The chain uses TRBV12-3 or TRBV12-4 and TRBJ2-1; no reliable D call. V was shortened by 3 bases and J by 10 bases, with 19 bases between the two germline ends. The CDR3 has 15 amino acids. CDR3 DNA sequence: TGTGCCAGCAGTTTGTCCCCAACACCCACCATAGAGCAGTTCTTC. Its protein is CASSLSPTPTIEQFF.

This clonotype was counted only a few times. V usage is TRBV3-1 and J usage is TRBJ1-1; no clear D gene. V lost 1 base to trimming and J lost 2 bases, with 8 bases between them. The CDR3 contains 14 residues. Germline V gives CDR1 LGHDT, CDR2 YNNKEL (reference sequence). The DNA of the CDR3 is TGTGCCAGCAGCCAAGTGGTTGGTAACACTGAAGCTTTCTTT. Encoded protein: CASSQVVGNTEAFF.

The V call is TRBV6-1, the J call TRBJ2-3, with D possibly matching TRBD1 (6 bases). V lost 6 bases to trimming and J lost 6 bases, with 22 bases between them. Germline loops: CDR1 MNHNS, CDR2 SASEGT. The CDR3 spans 16 residues. DNA for the CDR3: TGTGCCAGCAGGAAGCGCCGGGACACCCTAGGGGATACGCAGTATTTT. Protein product: CASRKRRDTLGDTQYF.

This clonotype has only a few counts. V is TRBV7-9 and J is TRBJ2-5, with TRBD2 matching over 9 bases. Germline CDR1 is SEHNR and CDR2 is FQNEAQ (reference sequence). The CDR3 consists of 15 residues. The trim removed 5 bases at V and 3 bases at J, leaving 7 bases unmatched. The CDR3 DNA reads TGTGCCAGCAGCGGACCAGGGACTAGCAAAGAGACCCAGTACTTC. Translating gives CASSGPGTSKETQYF.

This clonotype was seen repeatedly, ten times or more. J is TRBJ2-3 and V is TRBV11-2; possibly TRBD2 for D (6 bases). Germline lookup yields CDR1 SGHAT and CDR2 FQNNGV. CDR3 size: 14 residues. The V end was cut by 5 bases, the J end by 0 bases, with 9 bases between. The CDR3 bases are TGTGCCAGCAGCCCGGGACTGAGCACAGATACGCAGTATTTT. Translated, it gives CASSPGLSTDTQYF.

The table lists this clonotype with a few counts. This CDR3 reads CASSPQVLAGTGELFF. The DNA of the CDR3 is TGTGCCAGCAGTCCCCAAGTACTAGCTGGCACCGGGGAGCTGTTTTTT. The rearrangement links TRBV12-3 or TRBV12-4 to TRBJ2-2; TRBD2 might be the D (6 bases). The CDR3 contains 16 residues. The V end was cut by 5 bases, the J end by 4 bases, with 17 bases between.

The CDR3 DNA reads as TGTGCCAGCAGTTTAAAGGCGGGAGGCTTCACAGATACGCAGTATTTT. It is translated as CASSLKAGGFTDTQYF. The chain carries TRBV12-3 or TRBV12-4 and TRBJ2-3, with TRBD2 matching 8 bases. V gave up 2 bases and J gave up 2 bases; unmatched junction bases: 6. The CDR3 extends over 16 amino acids.

This clonotype was observed many times. V is TRBV12-3 or TRBV12-4 and J is TRBJ2-7; no reliable D call. The V gene lost 5 bases and the J gene lost 4 bases, with 12 bases spanning the gap. The CDR3 totals 13 residues. The CDR3: CASSRAAEYEQYF. The DNA for the CDR3 is TGTGCCAGCAGTCGAGCCGCAGAGTACGAGCAGTACTTC.

The V gene is TRBV5-5, the J gene TRBJ2-5; 7 bases line up with TRBD2. Germline trimming cut 4 bases from V and 3 bases from J; bases unmatched to any gene: 3. The CDR3 has 13 residues. The germline gives CDR1 SGHKS, CDR2 YYEKEE (reference sequence). Written as DNA, the CDR3 is TGTGCCAGCAGCAAGGCGGGAGAAGAGACCCAGTACTTC. As protein: CASSKAGEETQYF.

V is TRBV15 and J is TRBJ2-5; 10 nucleotides match TRBD1. The CDR3 totals 15 residues. V dropped 5 bases and J dropped 5; count of bases not matched to a gene: 8. CDR1 LNHNV and CDR2 YYDKDF come from the germline V gene (reference sequence). This CDR3 reads CATSSTTGGRETQYF. The CDR3 region has the DNA TGTGCCACCAGCTCAACGACAGGGGGCCGTGAGACCCAGTACTTC.

The CDR3: CASRPRTSASDTQYF. The CDR3 DNA reads as TGTGCCAGCAGGCCACGGACTAGCGCTTCCGATACGCAGTATTTT. The genes are TRBV12-3 or TRBV12-4 and TRBJ2-3; 9 bases are shared with TRBD2. The V and J ends lost 6 bases and 6 bases, in that order; junction bases with no gene match: 10. This CDR3 has 15 amino acids.

This sequence joins TRBV5-1 and TRBJ2-1; D might be TRBD2 (5 bases). CDR3 size: 12 residues. With 3 bases removed from V and 13 bases from J, the gap between germline ends came to 14 bases. Germline V gives CDR1 SGHRS, CDR2 YFSETQ. This chain's CDR3 is CASSSEGHGQFF. DNA of the CDR3: TGCGCCAGCAGCTCCGAGGGTCATGGACAGTTCTTC.

This chain uses TRBV12-3 or TRBV12-4 with TRBJ2-3, with a weak D call TRBD1 (5 bases). Deletions cut 8 bases from V and 6 bases from J, with 15 bases between. The CDR3 spans 13 residues. CDR3 in DNA: TGTGCCAGCGAGTTCCAGGGTGGGGATACGCAGTATTTT. Residues: CASEFQGGDTQYF.

The chain couples TRBV9 to TRBJ1-5; possibly TRBD1 for D (5 bases). CDR3 length: 15 amino acids. V was trimmed by 0 bases and J by 3 bases, leaving 10 bases between them. The germline gives CDR1 SGDLS, CDR2 YYNGEE. CDR3 amino acids: CASSVGTGLNQPQHF. The CDR3 coding sequence is TGTGCCAGCAGCGTAGGAACGGGGCTCAATCAGCCCCAGCATTTT. The entire variable domain, with the rest obtained from reference TRBV9 and TRBJ1-5, is as follows: DSGVTQTPKHLITATGQRVTLRCSPRSGDLSVYWYQQSLDQGLQFLIQYYNGEERAKGNILERFSAQQFPDLHSELNLSSLELGDSALYFCASSVGTGLNQPQHFGDGTRLSIL.